Sequencing of this T cell receptor (beta chain) was carried out in a study of cytomegalovirus exposure and HLA in healthy donors. At the level of the study: In a previous analysis, 117 million unique TCR beta sequences were found from 150 million to 200 million T cells. Study-level findings and limits: Cytomegalovirus association was assigned to about 180 TCR beta chains.

The CDR3 contains 16 residues. Per the germline V gene, CDR1 is SEHNR and CDR2 is FQNEAQ (reference sequence). The trim removed 5 bases at V and 7 bases at J, leaving 14 bases unmatched. Turning to this clone: Its antigen is as yet unknown.

PCR amplification relied on 60 Vbeta primers (plus 13 Jbeta primers). Measured with immunoSEQ multiplex PCR; TCRdb has only the in-frame clones, and not every one. Here the sample spans 150,000 to 200,000 clones, more than 65% being singletons. This receptor was taken from a man younger than 30 in good health and CMV-seropositive. The sample comprised PBMCs. The rearrangement uses TRBV7-9 and TRBJ2-1; TRBD1 aligns across 7 bases. CDR3 amino acids: CASSPAGGMGRNEQFF. CDR3 nucleotides: TGTGCCAGCAGCCCCGCAGGGGGTATGGGTAGGAATGAGCAGTTCTTC.